These 28 T cell receptor beta chains came from one sample sequenced in a study of blood T cell repertoires in COVID-19. The repertoire was sequenced with immunoSEQ multiplex PCR; TCRdb's copy has only in-frame clones and lacks some. The sample gives about 300,000 clones, around 90% of which show up once; 2% to 3% is in the top ten. Sequencing was performed on peripheral blood. The receptor source for this set is a man between 18 and 29 years old with active or convalescent COVID-19.

The V and J genes are TRBV18 and TRBJ1-1; 7 bases are a match to TRBD1. The V gene's germline CDR1 is KGHSH and CDR2 LQKENI. The CDR3 is made up of 14 amino acids. The junction had 4 bases not matched to a gene; V was cut back by 5 bases and J by 1 base. CDR3 coding DNA: TGTGCCAGCTCAGAAAACAGGGGGAACACTGAAGCTTTCTTT. Amino acids: CASSENRGNTEAFF.

The genes are TRBV5-1 and TRBJ2-1; TRBD2 agrees at 13 bases. The CDR3 totals 18 residues. Germline trimming cut 1 base from V and 0 bases from J; bases unmatched to any gene: 4. Germline V lookup: CDR1 SGHRS, CDR2 YFSETQ. CDR3 nucleotide sequence: TGCGCCAGCAGCTTGTCACTAGCGGGAGGGGGCTCCTACAATGAGCAGTTCTTC. Protein sequence: CASSLSLAGGGSYNEQFF. The whole variable domain, remainder taken from reference TRBV5-1 and TRBJ2-1, is KAGVTQTPRYLIKTRGQQVTLSCSPISGHRSVSWYQQTPGQGLQFLFEYFSETQRNKGNFPGRFSGRQFSNSRSEMNVSTLELGDSALYLCASSLSLAGGGSYNEQFFGPGTRLTVL.

The V gene is TRBV6-5, the J gene TRBJ1-6; 8 nucleotides align to TRBD1. Germline-derived CDR1 and CDR2 are MNHEY and SVGAGI. The CDR3 loop spans 15 amino acids. With V trimmed by 6 bases and J by 2 bases, 3 bases remained unmatched. Written as DNA, the CDR3 is TGTGCCAGCAGCGGGGACAGGACCTATAATTCACCCCTCCACTTT. It codes for CASSGDRTYNSPLHF.

The chain joins TRBV7-8 to TRBJ1-2, with 9 positions matching TRBD1. Germline CDR1 is SGHVS and CDR2 is FQNEAQ. CDR3 length equals 15 residues. With 5 bases clipped from V and 3 bases from J, the junction kept 7 bases outside the gene matches. CDR3 bases: TGTGCCAGCAGCGACCCGGGACAGGGCGACTATGGCTACACCTTC. Encoded protein: CASSDPGQGDYGYTF.

V gene TRBV18 combines with J gene TRBJ2-2, with D hard to call. The V gene lost 3 bases and the J gene lost 1 base, with 12 bases spanning the gap. This CDR3 is built from 16 residues. CDR1 KGHSH and CDR2 LQKENI come from the germline V gene. CDR3 sequence (DNA): TGTGCCAGCTCACCCGTGGTCAGGAAGAACACCGGGGAGCTGTTTTTT. This translates into CASSPVVRKNTGELFF.

CDR3 sequence: CASTGGTAVYEQYF. Written as DNA, the CDR3 is TGTGCCAGCACGGGCGGGACAGCCGTATATGAGCAGTACTTC. The chain joins TRBV28 to TRBJ2-7, with a possible D match to TRBD1 (7 bases). V shed 7 bases and J shed 7 bases, with 20 bases lying between them. CDR1 and CDR2 from the germline V gene are MDHEN and SYDVKM. The CDR3 is made up of 14 amino acids.

The chain has TRBV6-5 and TRBJ2-7, with 7 bases aligning to TRBD1. CDR1 and CDR2 from the germline V gene are MNHEY and SVGAGI. CDR3 size: 14 residues. The V segment lost 4 bases and the J segment 2 bases; nucleotides outside the gene matches: 5. Written as DNA, the CDR3 is TGTGCCAGCAGTTCCGGGGACAGACCCTACGAGCAGTACTTC. The encoded protein is CASSSGDRPYEQYF.

The CDR3 reads CASSSRTGLSTDTQYF. The CDR3 bases are TGTGCCAGCAGTTCCAGGACAGGCCTATCCACAGATACGCAGTATTTT. The V and J genes are TRBV6-2 or TRBV6-3 and TRBJ2-3; 7 bases map to TRBD1. This CDR3 contains 16 residues. The V and J ends lost 4 bases and 2 bases, in that order; junction bases with no gene match: 9. From germline, CDR1 is MNHEY and CDR2 SVGEGT.

The chain is built from TRBV18 and TRBJ2-7, with D possibly being TRBD1 (5 bases). Deletions cut 3 bases from V and 2 bases from J, with 11 bases between. The CDR3 runs 14 residues. The germline gives CDR1 KGHSH, CDR2 LQKENI. The CDR3 region is CASSPKDNTYEQYF. The CDR3 nucleotides read TGTGCCAGCTCACCCAAGGACAACACCTACGAGCAGTACTTC.

The chain combines TRBV4-1 with TRBJ1-4; 12 nucleotides match TRBD1. V lost 4 bases, J lost 2 bases, and 5 bases stayed unmatched. The germline CDR1 and CDR2 sequences are MGHRA and YSYEKL. The CDR3 is 17 residues long. DNA for the CDR3: TGCGCCAGCAGCCGCCGGGACAGGGGGCGGACTAATGAAAAACTGTTTTTT. Translating gives CASSRRDRGRTNEKLFF.

V gene TRBV19 combines with J gene TRBJ2-1, with 7 bases identical to TRBD2. CDR1 is LNHDA and CDR2 is SQIVND in the germline V gene (reference sequence). The J segment lost 3 bases and the V segment lost 5 bases, leaving 4 bases of the junction unmatched. The CDR3 extends over 14 amino acids. CDR3 sequence: CASSPSGSYNEQFF. In DNA, the CDR3 is TGTGCCAGTAGTCCTAGCGGAAGCTACAATGAGCAGTTCTTC.

V gene TRBV28 combines with J gene TRBJ2-7, with 8 nucleotides matching TRBD2. Trimming took 4 bases from V and 3 from J; bases not matched to a gene: 11. This CDR3 has 16 amino acids. Germline-derived CDR1 and CDR2 are MDHEN and SYDVKM. CDR3 sequence: CASSSPGTRRNYEQYF. CDR3 nucleotides: TGTGCCAGCAGTTCCCCCGGGACTAGAAGGAACTACGAGCAGTACTTC.

The V gene is TRBV5-1, the J gene TRBJ2-2; 9 nucleotides line up with TRBD2. Losses at the gene ends were 2 bases for V and 1 base for J; bases not matched to a gene: 0. CDR1 and CDR2 from the germline V gene are SGHRS and YFSETQ. The CDR3 covers 15 residues. The CDR3 bases are TGCGCCAGCAGCTTAGCGGGGGGGAACACCGGGGAGCTGTTTTTT. Protein: CASSLAGGNTGELFF.

The rearrangement links TRBV11-2 to TRBJ2-3, with a tentative D call TRBD2 (5 bases). CDR1 SGHAT and CDR2 FQNNGV come from the germline V gene. This CDR3 region has 13 residues. Trimming took 5 bases from V and 3 from J, leaving 9 bases between them. CDR3 nucleotide sequence: TGTGCCAGCAGCGGCGGGTTTACAGATACGCAGTATTTT. Its protein product is CASSGGFTDTQYF.

The V and J genes are TRBV10-1 and TRBJ2-1; 8 bases line up with TRBD2. Germline V lookup: CDR1 WNHNN, CDR2 SYGVQD (reference sequence). This CDR3 contains 13 residues. Germline trimming cut 2 bases from V and 7 bases from J; bases unmatched to any gene: 1. The CDR3 DNA reads as TGCGCCAGCAGTGAGGCTAGCGGGAATGAGCAGTTCTTC. Translation: CASSEASGNEQFF.

The chain couples TRBV4-1 to TRBJ2-1, with 11 positions matching TRBD2. J lost 5 bases, V lost 4 bases, and 4 bases had no gene match. Per the germline V gene, CDR1 is MGHRA and CDR2 is YSYEKL. The CDR3 totals 15 residues. The CDR3 DNA reads as TGCGCCAGCAGCCGCCTACTAGCGGGGGACAATGAGCAGTTCTTC. As protein: CASSRLLAGDNEQFF.

The CDR3 reads CASSQARFYEQYF. The CDR3 coding sequence is TGTGCCAGCAGCCAAGCCCGTTTCTACGAGCAGTACTTC. This rearrangement joins TRBV3-1 (or the pseudogene TRBV3-2) to TRBJ2-7; the D is unclear. Germline V gives CDR1 LGHDT, CDR2 YNNKEL (reference sequence). The ends were cut back, 1 base at V and 3 bases at J, with 7 bases in the middle. The CDR3 has 13 amino acids.

The chain combines TRBV12-3 or TRBV12-4 with TRBJ1-2, with a possible D match to TRBD1 (6 bases). V lost 7 bases to trimming and J lost 6 bases, with 12 bases between them. CDR3 length: 12 residues. As DNA, the CDR3 is TGTGCCAGCACACGAAACAGGGATGGCTACACCTTC. Translating it yields CASTRNRDGYTF.

The chain is built from TRBV6-6 and TRBJ2-5; 13 positions agree with TRBD2. Germline V gene data show CDR1 as MNHNY and CDR2 as SVGAGI (reference sequence). This CDR3 contains 14 residues. Unmatched junction bases numbered 1, after V lost 7 bases and J lost 2 bases. The CDR3 nucleotides are TGTGCCAGCAAACTAGCGGGAGGGCAAGAGACCCAGTACTTC. This sequence encodes CASKLAGGQETQYF.

The rearrangement joins TRBV18 to TRBJ1-5, with D tentatively TRBD1 (6 bases). CDR1 and CDR2 (germline): KGHSH, LQKENI. V lost 0 bases to trimming and J lost 4 bases, with 10 bases between them. The CDR3 has 15 residues. The CDR3 protein is CASSPPGQGNQPQHF. CDR3 DNA: TGTGCCAGCTCACCACCGGGTCAGGGGAATCAGCCCCAGCATTTT.

This rearrangement joins TRBV11-2 to TRBJ1-2, with TRBD1 identical over 7 bases. There are 15 residues in the CDR3. Trimming at V came to 3 bases and at J to 0 bases, leaving 4 bases not matched to a gene. The germline CDR1 and CDR2 sequences are SGHAT and FQNNGV. CDR3 region: CASSFRDRPNYGYTF. The CDR3 DNA is TGTGCCAGCAGCTTTCGGGACAGACCTAACTATGGCTACACCTTC.

The chain recombines TRBV4-1 with TRBJ2-5; no clear D. V lost 1 base and J 0 bases, leaving 6 bases between the germline ends. This CDR3 has 14 amino acids. The germline gives CDR1 MGHRA, CDR2 YSYEKL. CDR3 nucleotides: TGCGCCAGCAGCCAAGGTTCGGACCAAGAGACCCAGTACTTC. It yields the protein CASSQGSDQETQYF.

The J gene is TRBJ2-7, the V gene TRBV7-6; 7 nucleotides match TRBD1. Germline V gene data show CDR1 as SGHVS and CDR2 as FNYEAQ. V dropped 5 bases and J dropped 3; count of bases not matched to a gene: 10. The CDR3 is 15 residues long. CDR3 in amino acids: CASSNTGAGHYEQYF. In DNA, the CDR3 is TGTGCCAGCAGCAATACAGGGGCTGGTCACTACGAGCAGTACTTC.

The rearrangement links TRBV7-2 to TRBJ1-2, with 9 nucleotides matching TRBD1. The CDR3 totals 12 residues. V shed 5 bases and J 12 bases; nucleotides not matched to a gene: 7. Germline-derived CDR1 and CDR2 are SGHTA and FQGNSA. The CDR3 is CASSPGQGLDTF. DNA of the CDR3: TGTGCCAGCAGCCCGGGACAGGGTCTCGACACCTTC.

V usage is TRBV3-1 (or the pseudogene TRBV3-2) and J usage is TRBJ2-1; 7 nucleotides agree with TRBD2. The CDR3 has 18 amino acids. Germline loops: CDR1 LGHDT, CDR2 YNNKEL (reference sequence). Trimming removed 0 bases from V and 7 bases from J; junction bases left unmatched: 15. The CDR3 loop is CASSQEKKRLAVLNEQFF. CDR3 sequence (DNA): TGTGCCAGCAGCCAAGAAAAGAAACGCCTAGCGGTTCTTAATGAGCAGTTCTTC.

The V gene is TRBV7-9, the J gene TRBJ2-7, with no clear D. In germline, CDR1 is SEHNR, CDR2 FQNEAQ (reference sequence). The V and J ends lost 5 bases and 2 bases respectively, with 10 bases between them. This CDR3 comprises 13 residues. The DNA for the CDR3 is TGTGCCAGCAGCCCCCCCAGGACCTACGAGCAGTACTTC. This codes for CASSPPRTYEQYF.

The chain is built from TRBV12-5 and TRBJ2-7; D is perhaps TRBD2 (6 bases). Germline-derived CDR1 and CDR2 are LGHNT and FRNRAP. The V end lost 9 bases, the J end lost 2 bases, and 11 bases lay between the germline ends. The CDR3 spans 12 residues. As DNA, the CDR3 is TGTGCTAGCGGGGACTCTCCCTACGAGCAGTACTTC. Protein sequence: CASGDSPYEQYF.

The chain has TRBV14 and TRBJ2-1, with TRBD2 matching 8 bases. J was trimmed by 8 bases and V by 2 bases; bases with no gene match: 11. This CDR3 comprises 16 residues. The germline V gene has CDR1 SGHDN and CDR2 FVKESK. CDR3 DNA: TGTGCCAGCAGCCAACCAGAGGGACTAGTGTCGTATGAGCAGTTCTTC. It is translated as CASSQPEGLVSYEQFF.